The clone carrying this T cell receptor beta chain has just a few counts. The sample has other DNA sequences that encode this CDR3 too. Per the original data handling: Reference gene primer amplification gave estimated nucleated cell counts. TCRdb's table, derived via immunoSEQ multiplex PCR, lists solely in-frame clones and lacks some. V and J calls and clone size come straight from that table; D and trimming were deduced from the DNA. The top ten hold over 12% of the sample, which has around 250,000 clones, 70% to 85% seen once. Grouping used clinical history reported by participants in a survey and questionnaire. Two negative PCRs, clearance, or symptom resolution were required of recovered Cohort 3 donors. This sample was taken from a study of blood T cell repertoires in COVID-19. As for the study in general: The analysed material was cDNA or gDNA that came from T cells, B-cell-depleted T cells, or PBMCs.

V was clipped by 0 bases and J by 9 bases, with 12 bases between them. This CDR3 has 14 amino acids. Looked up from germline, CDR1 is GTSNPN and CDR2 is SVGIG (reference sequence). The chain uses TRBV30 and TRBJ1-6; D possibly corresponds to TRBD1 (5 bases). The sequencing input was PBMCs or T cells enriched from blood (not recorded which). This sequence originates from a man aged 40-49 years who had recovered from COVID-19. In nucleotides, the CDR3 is TGTGCCTGGAGTGTACTTACAGGCTCTTCACCCCTCCACTTT. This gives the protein CAWSVLTGSSPLHF.